This T cell receptor (beta chain) stems from a study of T cells after yellow fever vaccination. Across the study: Fractions low in cell number were prepared with SMART-Seq v4 Ultra Low Input.

V lost 4 bases and J 7 bases, leaving 5 bases between the germline ends. Germline assignment: CDR1 SGHVS and CDR2 FNYEAQ. CDR3 length equals 11 residues. TCRdb reprocessed the 5' RACE reads with MiXCR, giving one entry per CDR3 protein. The sample includes around 340,000 distinct CDR3 sequences, roughly 8.7% of them seen just once. Sample: PBMCs, taken on the day of the first yellow fever vaccination. This receptor was identified in a man aged 18 to 30 who received the YFV17D yellow fever vaccine. The chain joins TRBV7-6 to TRBJ2-1; D uncertain. The CDR3 region is CASSSRNEQFF. CDR3 DNA: TGTGCCAGCAGCTCCCGGAATGAGCAGTTCTTC.